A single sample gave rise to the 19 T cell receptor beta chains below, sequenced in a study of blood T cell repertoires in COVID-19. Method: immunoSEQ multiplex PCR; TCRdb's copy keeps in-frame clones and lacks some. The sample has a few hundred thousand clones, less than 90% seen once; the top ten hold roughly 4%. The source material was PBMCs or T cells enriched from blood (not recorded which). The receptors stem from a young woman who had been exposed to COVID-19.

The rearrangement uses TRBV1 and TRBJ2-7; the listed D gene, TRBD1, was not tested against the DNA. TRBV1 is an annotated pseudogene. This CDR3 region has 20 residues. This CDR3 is CTSSQDQGTNVDPLRYEQYF. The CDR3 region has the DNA TGCACCAGCAGCCAAGATCAGGGAACAAACGTCGACCCCCTCCGATACGAGCAGTACTTC.

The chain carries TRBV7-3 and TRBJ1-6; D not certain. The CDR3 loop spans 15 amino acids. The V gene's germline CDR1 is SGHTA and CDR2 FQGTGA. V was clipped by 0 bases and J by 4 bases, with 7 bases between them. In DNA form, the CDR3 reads TGTGCCAGCAGCTTAACGACGGGATATAATTCACCCCTCCACTTT. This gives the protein CASSLTTGYNSPLHF.

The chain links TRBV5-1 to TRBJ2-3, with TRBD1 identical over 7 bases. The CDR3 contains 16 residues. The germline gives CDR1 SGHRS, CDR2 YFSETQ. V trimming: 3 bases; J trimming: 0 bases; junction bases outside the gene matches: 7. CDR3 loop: CASSSSGQPSTDTQYF. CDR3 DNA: TGCGCCAGCAGCTCCTCGGGACAGCCAAGCACAGATACGCAGTATTTT.

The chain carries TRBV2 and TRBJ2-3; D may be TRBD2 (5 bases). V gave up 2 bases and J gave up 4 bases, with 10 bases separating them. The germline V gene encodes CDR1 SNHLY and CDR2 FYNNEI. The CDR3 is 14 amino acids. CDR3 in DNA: TGTGCCAGCAGTGAATTACTGCGGGCAGATACGCAGTATTTT. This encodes CASSELLRADTQYF. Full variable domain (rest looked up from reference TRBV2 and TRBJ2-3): EPEVTQTPSHQVTQMGQEVILRCVPISNHLYFYWYRQILGQKVEFLVSFYNNEISEKSEIFDDQFSVERPDGSNFTLKIRSTKLEDSAMYFCASSELLRADTQYFGPGTRLTVL.

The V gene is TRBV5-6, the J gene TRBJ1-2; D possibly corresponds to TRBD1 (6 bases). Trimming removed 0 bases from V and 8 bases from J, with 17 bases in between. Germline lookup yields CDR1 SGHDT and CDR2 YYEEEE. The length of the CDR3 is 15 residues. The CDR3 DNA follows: TGTGCCAGCAGCTTGGTAGCAGGGGAGTCAGGAGGCTACACCTTC. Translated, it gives CASSLVAGESGGYTF.

CDR3 DNA sequence: TGTGCTAGTGGAACGGGGAATGAGCAGTTCTTC. Encoded protein: CASGTGNEQFF. J is TRBJ2-1 and V is TRBV12-5, with TRBD2 as a possible D gene (5 bases). CDR1 and CDR2 (germline): LGHNT, FRNRAP. This CDR3 spans 11 amino acids. The germline V and J ends were trimmed by 6 bases and 7 bases, with 7 bases remaining between them.

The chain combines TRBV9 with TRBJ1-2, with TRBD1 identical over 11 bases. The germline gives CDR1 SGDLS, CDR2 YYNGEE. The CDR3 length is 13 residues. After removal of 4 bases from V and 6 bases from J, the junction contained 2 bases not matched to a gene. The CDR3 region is CASSLDRGHGYTF. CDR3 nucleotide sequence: TGTGCCAGCAGCCTGGACAGGGGGCATGGCTACACCTTC.

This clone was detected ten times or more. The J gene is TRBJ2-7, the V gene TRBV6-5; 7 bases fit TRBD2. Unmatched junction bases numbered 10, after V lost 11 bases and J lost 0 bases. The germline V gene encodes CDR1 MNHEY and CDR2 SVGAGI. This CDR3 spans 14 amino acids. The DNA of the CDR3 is TGTGCCTGTCTAGAAGCGGGGTACTCCTACGAGCAGTACTTC. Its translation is CACLEAGYSYEQYF.

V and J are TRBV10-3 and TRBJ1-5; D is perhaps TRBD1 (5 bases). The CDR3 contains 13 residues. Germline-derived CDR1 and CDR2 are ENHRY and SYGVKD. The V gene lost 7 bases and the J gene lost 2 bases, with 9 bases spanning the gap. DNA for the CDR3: TGTGCCATCAATGGAGGGGGCAATCAGCCCCAGCATTTT. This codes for CAINGGGNQPQHF.

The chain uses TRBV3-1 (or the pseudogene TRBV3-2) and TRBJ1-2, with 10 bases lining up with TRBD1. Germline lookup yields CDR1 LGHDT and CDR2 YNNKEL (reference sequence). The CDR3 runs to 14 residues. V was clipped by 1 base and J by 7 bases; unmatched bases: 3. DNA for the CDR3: TGTGCCAGCAGCCAAGTAGGGGACAGGGGTGGCTACACCTTC. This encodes CASSQVGDRGGYTF.

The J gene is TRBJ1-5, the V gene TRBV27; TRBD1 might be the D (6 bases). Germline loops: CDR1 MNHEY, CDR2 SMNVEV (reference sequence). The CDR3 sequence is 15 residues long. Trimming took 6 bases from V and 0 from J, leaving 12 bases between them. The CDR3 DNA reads TGTGCCAGCAGCCCCGGGACAATTAGCAATCAGCCCCAGCATTTT. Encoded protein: CASSPGTISNQPQHF.

CDR3 DNA: TGCAGCGGCCTCGTCGGGTACAATGAGCAGTTCTTC. This translates into CSGLVGYNEQFF. J is TRBJ2-1 and V is TRBV29-1; D remains unclear. CDR1 is SQVTM and CDR2 is ANQGSEA in the germline V gene. The CDR3 has 12 amino acids. Trimming took off 7 bases at V and 4 bases at J, with 11 bases between the two ends.

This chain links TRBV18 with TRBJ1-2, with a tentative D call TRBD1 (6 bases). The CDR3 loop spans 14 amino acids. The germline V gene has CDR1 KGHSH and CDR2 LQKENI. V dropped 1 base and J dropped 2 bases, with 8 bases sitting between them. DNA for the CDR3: TGTGCCAGCTCACCACAGGGGGTAAACTATGGCTACACCTTC. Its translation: CASSPQGVNYGYTF. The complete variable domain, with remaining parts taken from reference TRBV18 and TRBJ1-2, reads NAGVMQNPRHLVRRRGQEARLRCSPMKGHSHVYWYRQLPEEGLKFMVYLQKENIIDESGMPKERFSAEFPKEGPSILRIQQVVRGDSAAYFCASSPQGVNYGYTFGSGTRLTVV.

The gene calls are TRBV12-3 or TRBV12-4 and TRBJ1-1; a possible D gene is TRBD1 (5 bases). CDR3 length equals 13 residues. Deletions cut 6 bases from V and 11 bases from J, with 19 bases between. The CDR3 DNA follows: TGTGCCAGCAGAAAGTGGGAGGGCCGGGGGGCTTTCTTT. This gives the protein CASRKWEGRGAFF.

The CDR3 region has the DNA TGTGCCAGTGCACAGGGGAGGAATGAAAAACTGTTTTTT. Its protein product is CASAQGRNEKLFF. J is TRBJ1-4 and V is TRBV19; 7 nucleotides agree with TRBD1. The CDR3 has 13 amino acids. V lost 8 bases and J lost 5; bases outside the gene matches: 5. The germline CDR1 and CDR2 sequences are LNHDA and SQIVND (reference sequence).

The CDR3, as DNA: TGTGCCAGCAGCAGGACAGAGTATTACGAGCAGTACTTC. This translates into CASSRTEYYEQYF. The V and J genes are TRBV7-9 and TRBJ2-7, with a possible D match to TRBD1 (6 bases). Trimming took 5 bases from V and 4 from J, leaving 12 bases between them. Germline V gene data show CDR1 as SEHNR and CDR2 as FQNEAQ (reference sequence). The CDR3 spans 13 residues.

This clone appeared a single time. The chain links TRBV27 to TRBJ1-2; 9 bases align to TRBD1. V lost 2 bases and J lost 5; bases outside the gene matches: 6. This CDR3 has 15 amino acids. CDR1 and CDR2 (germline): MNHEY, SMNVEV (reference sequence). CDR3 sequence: CASSLTGTGFYGYTF. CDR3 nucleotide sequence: TGTGCCAGCAGTTTAACCGGGACAGGGTTTTATGGCTACACCTTC.

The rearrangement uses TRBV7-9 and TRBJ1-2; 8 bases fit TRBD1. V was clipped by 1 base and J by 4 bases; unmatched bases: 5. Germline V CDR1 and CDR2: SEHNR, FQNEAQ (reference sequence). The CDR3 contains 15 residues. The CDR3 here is CASSLGAGGRYGYTF. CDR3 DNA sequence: TGTGCCAGCAGCTTAGGTGCAGGGGGCCGCTATGGCTACACCTTC.

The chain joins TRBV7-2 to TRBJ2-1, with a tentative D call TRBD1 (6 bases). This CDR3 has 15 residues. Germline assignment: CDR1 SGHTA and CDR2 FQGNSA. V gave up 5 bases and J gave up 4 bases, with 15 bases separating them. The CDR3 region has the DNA TGTGCCAGCAGCCCTACAGGGAATTATTACAATGAGCAGTTCTTC. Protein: CASSPTGNYYNEQFF. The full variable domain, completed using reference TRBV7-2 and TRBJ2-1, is GAGVSQSPSNKVTEKGKDVELRCDPISGHTALYWYRQSLGQGLEFLIYFQGNSAPDKSGLPSDRFSAERTGGSVSTLTIQRTQQEDSAVYLCASSPTGNYYNEQFFGPGTRLTVL.